This TCR beta chain was recorded in a study of blood T cell repertoires in COVID-19 (dated by TCRdb to about 2020). Context from the whole study: Samples from collaborators originated in the United States, Italy and Spain and spanned both the acute and convalescent phases of COVID-19. The samples were drawn from the first 160 participants of the ongoing ImmuneRACE study and from over 950 subjects provided by 6 global collaborators. Nearly every sample came with metadata listing a de-identified subject ID, COVID-19 status, age in years and sex. A freely available public database, intended as a resource for researchers studying the immune response to SARS-CoV-2, is where the repertoires were released. Where available, HLA class I and class II types were obtained from metadata supplied by the sample provider rather than from assay-based typing. Subjects who had been exposed to COVID-19, were actively infected with it, or had recovered from it provided the deeply sampled blood TCRbeta repertoires that made up the dataset. The prospective study material was composed of cDNA or gDNA derived from T cells, B-cell-depleted T cells, or PBMCs. The research as a whole found: How much clinical and demographic metadata was included differed by source and by participant, and the metadata was provided uncurated.

Collaborating institutions collected whole blood in K2EDTA tubes following their own protocols. For TCRbeta analysis, collaborators shipped samples as frozen whole blood, isolated PBMCs, or DNA extracted from either of those sample types. On this clone: Its cognate antigen has yet to be identified. One base away there is no much larger clone; base qualities are not given.

TCRbeta CDR3 regions were amplified from genomic DNA by means of the immunoSEQ Assay, a bias-controlled multiplex PCR. In the source study's methods: The number of nucleated cells in each sample was estimated from the amplification of reference gene primers within the assay. To quantify the absolute abundance of each unique TCRbeta CDR3 rearrangement, sequence reads were collapsed and filtered. For each sample, productive Simpson clonality was calculated as the square root of Simpson's diversity index across productive rearrangements. As stored in TCRdb, this immuneACCESS dataset retains in-frame rearrangements with V and J assigned. A fraction of the clones does not appear; measured against another copy, unresolved V genes explain less than half of the discrepancy, and the remainder lacks a known reason. For V, J and clone size, that table is used; D and trimming come from the DNA. In all, the sample holds tens of thousands of clones, and 75% to 90% of those were seen once. The top ten clones comprise roughly 21% of the sample.

The CDR3 covers 17 residues, taking in both the cysteine and the phenylalanine. Of all the DNA, just the CDR3 is kept, 51 bases in frame from base 1. V and J lose 0 bases and 0 bases, and a span of 14 bases separates them. The germline V gene yields SGDLS for CDR1 and YYNGEE for CDR2. This receptor was obtained from a man aged 50 to 60 with active COVID-19. Sequenced material: peripheral blood. The V and J segments used are TRBV9 and TRBJ2-3; D gene: possibly TRBD1, on 5 matching bases. The CDR3 protein is CASSVGKGAYSTDTQYF. The DNA sequence is TGTGCCAGCAGCGTAGGAAAAGGGGCCTATAGCACAGATACGCAGTATTTT.